Here is one TCR beta chain with its context. This entry comes from a study of CD8 T cells in Susac syndrome. The CDR3 has 14 residues. V lost 3 bases and J lost 0; bases outside the gene matches: 0. The RNA, roughly 0.5 to 1 ug, was put through reverse transcription using random hexamers. One entry per CDR3 protein results from TCRdb running MiXCR on the immunoSEQ multiplex PCR reads. The sample carries 150,000 to 200,000 distinct CDR3 sequences, over 75% recorded once. The TCR sequence derives from a human donor with Susac syndrome. The sample taken for sequencing was CD4+ T cells from PBMCs. The chain recombines TRBV12-3 or TRBV12-4 with TRBJ2-3; 7 positions agree with TRBD1. CDR3: CASSLTGSTDTQYF. The CDR3 nucleotides read TGTGCCAGCAGTTTGACAGGGAGCACAGATACGCAGTATTTT.